This TCR beta chain derives from a study of cytotoxic CD8 clonotypes in ibrutinib-treated CLL. This clone was seen just once. Assay: immunoSEQ multiplex PCR; the TCRdb copy retains only in-frame clones and omits some. Among about 140,000 clones listed, roughly 80% were seen once. The germline V and J ends were trimmed by 5 bases and 7 bases, with 21 bases remaining between them. The CDR3 consists of 15 residues. Germline assignment: CDR1 MDHEN and CDR2 SYDVKM. The receptor's source is a human donor with chronic lymphocytic leukemia. This chain connects TRBV28 to TRBJ2-7; maybe TRBD2 (7 bases). Sample: PBMCs, taken after 12 months of ibrutinib treatment. The CDR3 DNA is TGTGCCAGCAGTACCCTTTCGGGGGGCTTGACTGAGCAGTACTTC. Amino acids: CASSTLSGGLTEQYF.